Sequencing of this TCR beta chain was carried out in a study of blood T cell repertoires in COVID-19. At the level of the study: Samples of COVID-19 (acute and convalescent) were obtained from the United States, Italy and Spain.

Original handling: The assay estimated nucleated cells by amplifying reference gene primers. Using immunoSEQ multiplex PCR, the repertoire was profiled, and TCRdb retains in-frame clones only, with some absent. V, J and clone size were drawn from that table, and D and trimming were deduced from the DNA. The data show hundreds of thousands of clones, 90% seen once. The CDR3 length is 18 residues. The ends were cut back, 1 base at V and 0 bases at J, with 18 bases in the middle. CDR1 and CDR2 from the germline V gene are SGHRS and YFSETQ. Cohorts were determined from participant-reported clinical history. Each exposed participant met a COVID-19 case in the 2 weeks preceding study entry.

This receptor was obtained from a man aged 25 to 40 who had been exposed to COVID-19. Sequencing was carried out using PBMCs or T cells enriched from blood (not recorded which). The V call is TRBV5-1, the J call TRBJ2-3, with D tentatively TRBD2 (6 bases). CDR3: CASSLSGLTLSSTDTQYF. In DNA form, the CDR3 reads TGCGCCAGCAGCTTGTCGGGACTTACTTTATCGAGCACAGATACGCAGTATTTT. The variable domain in full, with the rest retrieved from reference TRBV5-1 and TRBJ2-3, is KAGVTQTPRYLIKTRGQQVTLSCSPISGHRSVSWYQQTPGQGLQFLFEYFSETQRNKGNFPGRFSGRQFSNSRSEMNVSTLELGDSALYLCASSLSGLTLSSTDTQYFGPGTRLTVL.